This record concerns one T cell receptor (beta chain) sequence. The sample originates from a study of T and B cells in COVID-19 patients. The CDR3 runs 15 residues. Germline CDR1 and CDR2: MRHNA and SNTAGT. The V end lost 6 bases, the J end lost 2 bases, and 16 bases lay between the germline ends. BIOMED2 TRB-A/B primer pools were used in multiplex TRB PCR. TCRdb re-called the multiplex PCR reads with MiXCR, one entry per CDR3 protein. The table records 5,500 to 7,000 distinct CDR3 sequences, 25% to 35% of them present only once. From blood, about 250-500 ng of genomic DNA served as TRB template. Sequenced sample: blood. The chain joins TRBV6-4 to TRBJ1-1; D not certain. The sequence was collected from a human donor with active COVID-19. The donor label of this sample is uncertain. CDR3 protein: CASRATIFSNTEAFF. The DNA for the CDR3 is TGTGCCAGCAGAGCAACAATTTTTTCCAACACTGAAGCTTTCTTT.